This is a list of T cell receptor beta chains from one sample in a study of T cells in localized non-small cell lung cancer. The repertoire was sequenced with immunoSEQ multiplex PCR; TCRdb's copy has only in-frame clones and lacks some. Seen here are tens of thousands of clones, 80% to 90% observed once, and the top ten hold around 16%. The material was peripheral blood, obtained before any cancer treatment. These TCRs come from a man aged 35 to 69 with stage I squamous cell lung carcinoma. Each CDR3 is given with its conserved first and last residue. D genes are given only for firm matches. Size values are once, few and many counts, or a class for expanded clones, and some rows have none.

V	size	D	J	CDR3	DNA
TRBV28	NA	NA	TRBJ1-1	CASSPIGTLQMNTEAFF	TGTGCCAGCAGCCCCATTGGGACCCTACAGATGAACACTGAAGCTTTCTTT
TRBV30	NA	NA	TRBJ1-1	CAWSPNLVMNTEAFF	TGTGCCTGGAGTCCGAACCTTGTCATGAACACTGAAGCTTTCTTT
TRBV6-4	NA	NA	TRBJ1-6	CASSALTGGNSPLHF	TGTGCCAGCAGTGCTCTAACCGGGGGCAATTCACCCCTCCACTTT
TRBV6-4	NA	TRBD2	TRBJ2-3	CASRSGGAGDTQYF	TGTGCCAGCAGAAGCGGGGGGGCGGGAGATACGCAGTATTTT
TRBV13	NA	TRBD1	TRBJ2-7	CASSSDRDEQYF	TGTGCCAGCAGCTCCGACAGGGACGAGCAGTACTTC
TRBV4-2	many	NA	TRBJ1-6	CASSQLPQGNNSPLHF	TGTGCCAGCAGCCAACTCCCCCAGGGAAATAATTCACCCCTCCACTTT
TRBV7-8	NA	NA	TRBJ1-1	CASSLYVNTEAFF	TGTGCCAGCAGCTTATACGTGAACACTGAAGCTTTCTTT
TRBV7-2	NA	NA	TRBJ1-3	CASSLAQGHGNTIYF	TGTGCCAGCAGCTTAGCACAGGGACATGGAAACACCATATATTTT
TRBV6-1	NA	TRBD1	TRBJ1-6	CASSPTGGNSPLHF	TGTGCCAGCAGTCCGACAGGGGGTAATTCACCCCTCCACTTT
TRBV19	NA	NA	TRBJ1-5	CASSPPGFSNQPQHF	TGTGCCAGTAGTCCGCCAGGCTTTAGCAATCAGCCCCAGCATTTT
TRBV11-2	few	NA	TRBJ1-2	CASSFAGGYGYTF	TGTGCCAGCAGCTTCGCTGGGGGCTATGGCTACACCTTC
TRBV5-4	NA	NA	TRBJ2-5	CASSFGVGQETQYF	TGTGCCAGCAGCTTCGGCGTGGGACAAGAGACCCAGTACTTC
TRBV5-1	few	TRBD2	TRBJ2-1	CASSLAASGSYNEQFF	TGCGCCAGCAGCTTGGCGGCTAGCGGTTCCTACAATGAGCAGTTCTTC
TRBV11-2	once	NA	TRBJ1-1	CASSFTENTEAFF	TGTGCCAGCAGCTTCACGGAGAACACTGAAGCTTTCTTT
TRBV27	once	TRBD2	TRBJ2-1	CASSPNRGGVLLGNEQFF	TGTGCCAGCAGCCCAAATAGGGGAGGGGTTTTACTTGGAAATGAGCAGTTCTTC
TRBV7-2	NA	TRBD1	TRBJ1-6	CASSLGDRSNSPLHF	TGTGCCAGCAGCCTTGGGGACAGGTCGAATTCACCCCTCCACTTT
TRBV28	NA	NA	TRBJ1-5	CASSSHRDQPQHF	TGTGCCAGCAGTTCCCACAGGGATCAGCCCCAGCATTTT
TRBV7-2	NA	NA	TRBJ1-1	CASSPREKGVEAFF	TGTGCCAGCAGCCCACGGGAGAAGGGGGTTGAAGCTTTCTTT
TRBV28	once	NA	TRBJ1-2	CASSFFPAKQVHGYTF	TGTGCCAGCAGTTTTTTTCCCGCGAAACAGGTCCATGGCTACACCTTC
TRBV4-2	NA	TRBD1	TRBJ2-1	CASSTQGDEQFF	TGTGCCAGCAGCACACAGGGGGATGAGCAGTTCTTC
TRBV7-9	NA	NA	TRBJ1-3	CASSLAVSGNTIYF	TGTGCCAGCAGCTTAGCAGTCTCTGGAAACACCATATATTTT
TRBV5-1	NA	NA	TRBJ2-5	CASSSPQGGETQYF	TGCGCCAGCAGCAGTCCCCAGGGCGGAGAGACCCAGTACTTC
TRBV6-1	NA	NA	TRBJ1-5	CASERRSNQPQHF	TGTGCCAGCGAGAGGAGGAGCAATCAGCCCCAGCATTTT
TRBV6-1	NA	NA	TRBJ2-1	CATLLGAGNYNEQFF	TGTGCCACCTTACTCGGGGCGGGGAATTACAATGAGCAGTTCTTC
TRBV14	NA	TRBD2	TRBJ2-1	CASSRRGLAPPHYNEQFF	TGTGCCAGCAGCCGGAGGGGACTAGCCCCTCCTCATTACAATGAGCAGTTCTTC
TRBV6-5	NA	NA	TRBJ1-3	CASSHQGLGGNTIYF	TGTGCCAGCAGTCACCAGGGTCTAGGCGGAAACACCATATATTTT
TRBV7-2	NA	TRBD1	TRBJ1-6	CASSRQGQNNSPLHF	TGTGCCAGCAGCCGACAGGGACAGAATAATTCACCCCTCCACTTT
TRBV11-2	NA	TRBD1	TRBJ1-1	CASSSRTGSEAFF	TGTGCCAGCAGCTCTCGGACAGGATCTGAAGCTTTCTTT
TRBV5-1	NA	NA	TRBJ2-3	CASSLVSDTQYF	TGCGCCAGCAGCTTGGTCTCAGATACGCAGTATTTT
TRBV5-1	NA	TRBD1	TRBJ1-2	CASSIGTGYYGYTF	TGCGCCAGCAGCATCGGGACAGGATACTATGGCTACACCTTC
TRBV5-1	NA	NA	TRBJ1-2	CASSLETDGSYGYTF	TGCGCCAGCAGCTTAGAGACAGATGGGTCCTATGGCTACACCTTC
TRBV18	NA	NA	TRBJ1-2	CASSPERGGHSYGYTF	TGTGCCAGCTCACCAGAGAGAGGGGGGCACAGCTATGGCTACACCTTC
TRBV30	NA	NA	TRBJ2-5	CAWSDRGARPSETQYF	TGTGCCTGGAGTGACCGCGGGGCCCGCCCTTCCGAGACCCAGTACTTC
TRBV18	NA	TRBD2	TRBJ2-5	CASSLGLEGETQYF	TGTGCCAGCTCACTTGGACTAGAGGGAGAGACCCAGTACTTC
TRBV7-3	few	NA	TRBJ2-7	CASSDSGQSYEQYF	TGTGCCAGCAGCGATTCGGGCCAGTCCTACGAGCAGTACTTC